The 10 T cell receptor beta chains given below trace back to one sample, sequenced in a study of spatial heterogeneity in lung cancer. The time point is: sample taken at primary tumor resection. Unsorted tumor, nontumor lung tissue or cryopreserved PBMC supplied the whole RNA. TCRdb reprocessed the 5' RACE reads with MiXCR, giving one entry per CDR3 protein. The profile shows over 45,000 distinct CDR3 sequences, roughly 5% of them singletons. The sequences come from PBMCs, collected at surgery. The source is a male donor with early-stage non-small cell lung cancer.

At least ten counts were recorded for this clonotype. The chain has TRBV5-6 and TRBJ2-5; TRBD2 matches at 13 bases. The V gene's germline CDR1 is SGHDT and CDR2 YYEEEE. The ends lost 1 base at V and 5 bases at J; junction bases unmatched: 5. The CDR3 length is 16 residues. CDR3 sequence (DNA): TGTGCCAGCAGCTTGACTAGCGGGAGGGCCGGCGAGACCCAGTACTTC. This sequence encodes CASSLTSGRAGETQYF.

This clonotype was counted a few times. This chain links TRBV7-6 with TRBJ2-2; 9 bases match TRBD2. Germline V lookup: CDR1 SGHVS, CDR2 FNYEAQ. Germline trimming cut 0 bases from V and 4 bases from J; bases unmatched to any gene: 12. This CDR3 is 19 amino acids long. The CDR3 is CASSLAPILTSGATGELFF. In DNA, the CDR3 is TGTGCCAGCAGCTTAGCGCCAATCTTGACTAGCGGAGCCACCGGGGAGCTGTTTTTT.

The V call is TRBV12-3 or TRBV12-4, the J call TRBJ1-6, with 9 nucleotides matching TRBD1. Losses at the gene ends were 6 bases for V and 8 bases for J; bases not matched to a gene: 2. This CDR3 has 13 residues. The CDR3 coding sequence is TGTGCCAGCAGATGGACAGGGGATTCACCCCTCCACTTT. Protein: CASRWTGDSPLHF.

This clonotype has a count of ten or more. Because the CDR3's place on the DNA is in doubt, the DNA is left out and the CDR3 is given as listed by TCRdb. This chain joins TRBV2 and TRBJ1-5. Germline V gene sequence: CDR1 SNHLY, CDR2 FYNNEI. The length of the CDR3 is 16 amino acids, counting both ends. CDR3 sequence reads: CASSTSEIDLNQPQHF.

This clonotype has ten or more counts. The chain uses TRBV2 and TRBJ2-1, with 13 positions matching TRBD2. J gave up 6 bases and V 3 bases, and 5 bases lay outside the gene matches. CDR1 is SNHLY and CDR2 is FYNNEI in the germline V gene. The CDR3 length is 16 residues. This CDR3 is CASSETGLAGFNEQFF. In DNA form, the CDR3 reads TGTGCCAGCAGTGAGACGGGACTAGCGGGATTCAATGAGCAGTTCTTC.

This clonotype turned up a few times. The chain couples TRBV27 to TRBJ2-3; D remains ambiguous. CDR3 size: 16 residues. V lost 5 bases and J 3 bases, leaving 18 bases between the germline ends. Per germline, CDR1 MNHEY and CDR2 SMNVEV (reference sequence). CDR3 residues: CASSPLPTVPTDTQYF. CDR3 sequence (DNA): TGTGCCAGCAGTCCCCTCCCGACTGTACCAACAGATACGCAGTATTTT.

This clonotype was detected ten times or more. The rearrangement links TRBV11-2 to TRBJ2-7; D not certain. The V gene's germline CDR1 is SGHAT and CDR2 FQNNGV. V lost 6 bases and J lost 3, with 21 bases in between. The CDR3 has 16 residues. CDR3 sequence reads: CASRYQSPAVHYEQYF. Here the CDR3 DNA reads TGTGCCAGCAGATATCAAAGCCCCGCGGTTCACTACGAGCAGTACTTC.

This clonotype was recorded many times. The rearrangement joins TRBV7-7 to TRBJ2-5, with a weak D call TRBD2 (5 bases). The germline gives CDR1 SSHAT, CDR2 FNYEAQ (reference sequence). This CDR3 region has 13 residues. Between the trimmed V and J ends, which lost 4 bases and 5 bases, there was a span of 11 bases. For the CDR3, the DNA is TGTGCCAGCAGCTCGGGGTTTGAGGAGACCCAGTACTTC. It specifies CASSSGFEETQYF.

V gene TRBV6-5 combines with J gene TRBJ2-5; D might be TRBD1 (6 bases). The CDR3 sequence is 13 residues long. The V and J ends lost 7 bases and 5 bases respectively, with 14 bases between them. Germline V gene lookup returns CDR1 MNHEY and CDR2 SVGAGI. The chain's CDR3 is CASKYRVGETQYF. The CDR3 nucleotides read TGTGCCAGCAAGTACAGGGTCGGGGAGACCCAGTACTTC.

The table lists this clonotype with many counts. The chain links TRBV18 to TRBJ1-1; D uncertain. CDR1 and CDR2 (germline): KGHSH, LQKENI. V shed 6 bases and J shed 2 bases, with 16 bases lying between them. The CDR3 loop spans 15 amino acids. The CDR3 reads CASSHQPAHNTEAFF. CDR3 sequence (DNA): TGTGCCAGCTCTCACCAACCAGCACATAACACTGAAGCTTTCTTT.